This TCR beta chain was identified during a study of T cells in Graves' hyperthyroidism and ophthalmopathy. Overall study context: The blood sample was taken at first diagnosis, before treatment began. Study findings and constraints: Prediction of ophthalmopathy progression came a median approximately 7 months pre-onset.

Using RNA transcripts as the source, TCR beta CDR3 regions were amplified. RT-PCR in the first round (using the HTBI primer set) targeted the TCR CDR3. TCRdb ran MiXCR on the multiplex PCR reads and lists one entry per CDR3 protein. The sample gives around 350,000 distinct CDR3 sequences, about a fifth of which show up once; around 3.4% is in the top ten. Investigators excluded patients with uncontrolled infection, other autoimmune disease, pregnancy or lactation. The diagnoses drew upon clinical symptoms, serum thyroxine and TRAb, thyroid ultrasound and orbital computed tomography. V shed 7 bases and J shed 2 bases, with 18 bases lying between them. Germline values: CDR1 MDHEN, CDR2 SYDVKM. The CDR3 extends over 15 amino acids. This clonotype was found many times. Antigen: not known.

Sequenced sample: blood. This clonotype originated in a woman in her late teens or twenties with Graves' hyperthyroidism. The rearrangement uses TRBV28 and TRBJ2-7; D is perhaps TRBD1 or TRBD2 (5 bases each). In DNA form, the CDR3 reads TGTGCCAGCACCCGCTGGGTGAGGGGTACCTACGAGCAGTACTTC. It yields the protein CASTRWVRGTYEQYF.